This T cell receptor (beta chain) stems from a study of shared clonotypes between healthy human individuals. The authors split each subset's genomic DNA evenly across several immunoSEQ plates. This table comes from immunoSEQ multiplex PCR, and its TCRdb copy is limited to in-frame clones, with some not included. This repertoire shows roughly 2.2 million clones, about 90% found once; its top ten account for more than 0.35%. Only Caucasian adults living in Nashville, Tennessee made up the donor group. Germline lookup yields CDR1 LNHNV and CDR2 YYDKDF (reference sequence). The ends were cut back, 5 bases at V and 1 base at J, with 12 bases in the middle. CDR3 length: 16 amino acids.

The TCR sequence derives from a man aged 18 to 30 in good health. Some clones in this sample may be carry-over from other donors' samples. The V gene is TRBV15, the J gene TRBJ2-6, with D possibly matching TRBD2 (6 bases). The sample comprised naive CD4+ T cells from PBMCs. Subset specified: CD45RA+ positively selected. The chain's CDR3 is CATSRGWESGANVLTF. CDR3 DNA sequence: TGTGCCACCAGCCGGGGGTGGGAGTCTGGGGCCAACGTCCTGACTTTC.